The rows below give T cell receptor beta chains drawn from one sample of a study of cytomegalovirus exposure and HLA in healthy donors. Here immunoSEQ multiplex PCR was the method, and the copy in TCRdb shows in-frame clones only, minus some. The table includes more than 90,000 clones, approximately 78% detected once. Material for sequencing was PBMCs. Receptors were obtained from a woman aged 60-75 years in good health and CMV-seronegative. CDR3s include the opening cysteine and the closing phenylalanine or tryptophan. The D gene is left open where the match is weak. Size is omitted from some rows. Given values are once, few, many or a class for expanded clones.

TRBJ2-2 | - | TRBV29-1 | 13 | - | CSGGKTNTGELFF | TGCAGCGGCGGGAAAACAAACACCGGGGAGCTGTTTTTT
TRBJ2-6 | - | TRBV21-1 | 15 | - | CATYRGGAGANVLTF | TGTGCCACGTACAGGGGTGGGGCTGGGGCCAACGTCCTGACTTTC
TRBJ2-1 | - | TRBV5-1 | 15 | - | CASSAGQSSYNEQFF | TGCGCCAGCAGCGCTGGACAGAGCTCCTACAATGAGCAGTTCTTC
TRBJ2-2 | - | TRBV2 | 12 | TRBD1 | CASRTGVGELFF | TGTGCCAGCAGGACAGGGGTCGGGGAGCTGTTTTTT
TRBJ2-3 | - | TRBV5-4 | 15 | - | CASSYQGRSTDTQYF | TGTGCCAGCAGTTACCAGGGAAGGAGCACAGATACGCAGTATTTT
TRBJ2-3 | - | TRBV6-5 | 15 | TRBD2 | CASSTSGDRGDTQYF | TGTGCCAGCAGCACTAGCGGCGACCGGGGAGATACGCAGTATTTT
TRBJ2-7 | - | TRBV25-1 | 15 | - | CASSRGRNFAYEQYF | TGTGCCAGCAGTCGAGGCCGGAACTTCGCCTACGAGCAGTACTTC
TRBJ2-3 | - | TRBV29-1 | 13 | TRBD2 | CSTAGGLSDTQYF | TGCAGTACGGCGGGGGGGCTCTCGGATACGCAGTATTTT
TRBJ2-4 | - | TRBV7-9 | 15 | TRBD1 | CASSLFGTGGHIQYF | TGTGCCAGCAGCCTATTCGGGACAGGGGGCCACATTCAGTACTTC
TRBJ2-7 | once | TRBV11-2 | 14 | TRBD2 | CASTSSGEYYEQYF | TGTGCCAGCACGTCTAGCGGGGAATACTACGAGCAGTACTTC
TRBJ2-7 | - | TRBV7-2 | 15 | TRBD1 | CASSIEDRGGYEQYF | TGTGCCAGCAGCATAGAGGACAGGGGAGGCTACGAGCAGTACTTC
TRBJ2-7 | - | TRBV7-9 | 12 | TRBD1 | CASSSTGYEQYF | TGTGCCAGCAGCTCGACAGGGTACGAGCAGTACTTC